The clone carrying this T cell receptor beta chain was counted many times. The antigen remains unidentified. The CDR3 length is 14 residues. V was trimmed by 0 bases and J by 1 base, leaving 7 bases between them. The V gene's germline CDR1 is SGDLS and CDR2 YYNGEE. The sample belongs to a study of blood T cells in healthy people across ages. The wider study: Every two T cells gave about one barcoded beta molecule via template switching. Study-wide findings and caveats: Fewer expanded clones and more diversity marked long-lived versus aged donors. As age increased, TCR beta diversity per million T cells fell in a roughly linear fashion.

Together with a sample-barcoded 5' primer, a J-beta primer mix was included in a second PCR lasting about 6 to 11 cycles. A 12-random-nucleotide template-switch adaptor tagged each cDNA molecule. TCRdb independently ran MiXCR on the 5' RACE reads; one entry per CDR3 protein. The sample includes hundreds of thousands of distinct CDR3 sequences, about 30% of them seen just once. The source material was blood. The receptor comes from a woman aged 80 or older in good health. The rearrangement joins TRBV9 to TRBJ2-5; D is ambiguous. The CDR3, as DNA: TGTGCCAGCAGCGTAGGACTGATCCAAGAGACCCAGTACTTC. As protein: CASSVGLIQETQYF.